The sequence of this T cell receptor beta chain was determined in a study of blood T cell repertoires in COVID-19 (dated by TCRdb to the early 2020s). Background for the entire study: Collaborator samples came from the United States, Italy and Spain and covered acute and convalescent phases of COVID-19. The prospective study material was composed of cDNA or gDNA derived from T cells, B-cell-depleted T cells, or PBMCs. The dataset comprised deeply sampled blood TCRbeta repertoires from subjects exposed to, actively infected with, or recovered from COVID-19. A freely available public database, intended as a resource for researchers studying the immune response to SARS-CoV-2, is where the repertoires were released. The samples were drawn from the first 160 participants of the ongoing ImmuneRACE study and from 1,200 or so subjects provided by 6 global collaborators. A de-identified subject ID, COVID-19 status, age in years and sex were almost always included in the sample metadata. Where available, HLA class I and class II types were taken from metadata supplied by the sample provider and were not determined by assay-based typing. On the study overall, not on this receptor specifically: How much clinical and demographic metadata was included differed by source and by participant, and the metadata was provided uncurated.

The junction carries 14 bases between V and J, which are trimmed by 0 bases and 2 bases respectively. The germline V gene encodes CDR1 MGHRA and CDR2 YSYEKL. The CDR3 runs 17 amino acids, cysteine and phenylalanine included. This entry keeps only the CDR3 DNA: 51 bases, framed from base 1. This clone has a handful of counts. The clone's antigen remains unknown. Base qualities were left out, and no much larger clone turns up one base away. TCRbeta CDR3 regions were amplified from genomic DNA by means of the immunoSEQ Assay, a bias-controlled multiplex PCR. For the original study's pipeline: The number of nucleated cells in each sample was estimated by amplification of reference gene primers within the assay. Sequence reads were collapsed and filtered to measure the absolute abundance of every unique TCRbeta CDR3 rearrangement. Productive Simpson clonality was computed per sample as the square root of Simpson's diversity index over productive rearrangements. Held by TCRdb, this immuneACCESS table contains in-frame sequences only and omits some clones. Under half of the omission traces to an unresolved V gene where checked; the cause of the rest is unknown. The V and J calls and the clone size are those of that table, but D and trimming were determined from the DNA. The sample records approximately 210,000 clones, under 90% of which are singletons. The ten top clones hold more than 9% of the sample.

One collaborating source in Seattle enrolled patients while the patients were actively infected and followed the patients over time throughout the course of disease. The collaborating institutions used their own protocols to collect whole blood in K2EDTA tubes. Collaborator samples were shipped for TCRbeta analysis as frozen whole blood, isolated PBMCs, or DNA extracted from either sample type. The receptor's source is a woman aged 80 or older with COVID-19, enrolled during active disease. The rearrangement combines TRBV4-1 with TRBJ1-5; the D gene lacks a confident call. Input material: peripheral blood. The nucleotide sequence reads TGCGCCAGCAGCCAAGATCGTGGCAGCGGGGGCAATCAGCCCCAGCATTTT. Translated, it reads CASSQDRGSGGNQPQHF.